The TCR beta chain described here comes from a study of T cell repertoires in cytomegalovirus infection. Regarding the study as a whole: Cumulative public TCR beta family frequency identified carriers of CMV plus the relevant HLA. Clonotype analysis showed dominance of the ex vivo response by HLA-C-restricted CMV-specific TCR beta clonotypes.

This clonotype was observed a single time. Its target is unknown. Unmatched junction bases numbered 7, after V lost 4 bases and J lost 1 base. This CDR3 contains 16 residues. Germline CDR1 reads LNHNV; CDR2 reads YYDKDF (reference sequence). TCRdb fed the reads into MiXCR, producing one record per CDR3 protein. The table has hundreds of thousands of distinct CDR3 sequences, around 31% seen once. This chain links TRBV15 with TRBJ2-1; 7 bases match TRBD1. This sequence was found in a human donor in good health (CMV status not recorded). Some clones in this sample may be carry-over from other donors' samples. The input for sequencing was cultured PBMCs, taken from culture after CMV antigen stimulation. Here the CDR3 reads CATSNYRGASYNEQFF. DNA for the CDR3: TGTGCCACCAGCAACTACAGGGGCGCGTCCTACAATGAGCAGTTCTTC.